This T cell receptor beta chain is from a study of a mutant IDH1 vaccine in newly diagnosed glioma. Study summary: Vaccinations were initiated 4-6 weeks following radiotherapy alone, or were given together with temozolomide cycles. Therapy received beforehand was radiotherapy, temozolomide, or both, with most patients given both.

The repertoire was sequenced with immunoSEQ multiplex PCR; TCRdb's copy has only in-frame clones and lacks some. The sample yields roughly 68,000 clones, 74% seen once. Findings and caveats of the study: Pseudoprogression seemed unlinked to shifts in top peripheral T cell clonotypes.

The CDR3 consists of 15 residues. Trimming took off 4 bases at V and 5 bases at J, with 18 bases between the two ends. Germline CDR1 reads SGHNT; CDR2 reads YYREEE (reference sequence). Note on this clone: Its specificity is not known.

The time point is: week 35, safety follow-up. Vaccine doses each comprised 300 ug of mutant IDH1 20-mer peptide, with topical imiquimod. Donor diagnoses consisted of new WHO grade 3 or 4 IDH1-mutant, ATRX-lost astrocytomas. This TCR derives from a man aged 45-65 years with glioma. This sequence joins TRBV5-4 and TRBJ2-5, with D perhaps matching TRBD1 or TRBD2 (6 bases each). The sequenced sample was PBMCs, obtained from a glioma patient whose treatment included an IDH1 peptide vaccine. CDR3 amino acids: CASSRGHSLGETQYF. The CDR3 DNA reads TGTGCCAGCAGCCGGGGGCACAGCTTAGGGGAGACCCAGTACTTC.